A few counts support the clone carrying this T cell receptor beta chain. Germline V gene lookup returns CDR1 SGHTA and CDR2 FQGNSA. The CDR3 consists of 14 residues. The ends were cut back, 5 bases at V and 4 bases at J, with 12 bases in the middle. The data are from a study of cytomegalovirus exposure and HLA in healthy donors. The PCR had 60 Vbeta and 13 Jbeta primers. Some clones are missing from TCRdb's copy, which holds only in-frame ones; the method was immunoSEQ multiplex PCR. The profile shows around 100,000 clones, 79% of them singletons. The chain combines TRBV7-2 with TRBJ1-5; D ambiguous. Sequencing was done on a sample of PBMCs. The source of this sequence is a middle-aged man in good health and CMV-seropositive. This chain's CDR3 is CASSTTGPNQPQHF. CDR3 in DNA: TGTGCCAGCAGCACCACCGGTCCTAATCAGCCCCAGCATTTT.